These 7 T cell receptor beta chains were sequenced from one sample in a study of blood T cell repertoires in COVID-19. Sequenced by immunoSEQ multiplex PCR; TCRdb stores in-frame clones only, minus some. This table has roughly 410,000 clones, approximately 89% appearing once. Sequenced: peripheral blood. All receptors derive from an older woman with COVID-19, enrolled during active disease.

CDR3 bases: TGTGCCAGCAGCGTAGAGGGACAGGACACTGAAGCTTTCTTT. It codes for CASSVEGQDTEAFF. This chain joins TRBV9 and TRBJ1-1, with 8 bases identical to TRBD1. Germline loops: CDR1 SGDLS, CDR2 YYNGEE. The ends lost 0 bases at V and 3 bases at J; junction bases unmatched: 1. The CDR3 sequence is 14 residues long.

The genes are TRBV10-3 and TRBJ2-1; 9 bases match TRBD1. V shed 6 bases and J 4 bases; nucleotides not matched to a gene: 4. The germline V gene encodes CDR1 ENHRY and CDR2 SYGVKD. This CDR3 is built from 14 residues. The CDR3 spells CAIRGDREYNEQFF. CDR3 nucleotide sequence: TGTGCCATCAGGGGGGACAGGGAGTACAATGAGCAGTTCTTC.

CDR3 nucleotides: TGTGCCAGCAGCCAGGGGGCGGGCGATGGGGAAGAGACCCAGTACTTC. Its protein product is CASSQGAGDGEETQYF. The chain couples TRBV7-3 to TRBJ2-5, with 8 bases fitting TRBD1. This CDR3 has 16 amino acids. Trimming at V came to 5 bases and at J to 3 bases, leaving 11 bases not matched to a gene. Germline V gene lookup returns CDR1 SGHTA and CDR2 FQGTGA.

This clone showed up just once. This chain links TRBV7-3 with TRBJ2-2; TRBD1 aligns across 10 bases. V lost 5 bases and J lost 6; bases outside the gene matches: 6. CDR1 SGHTA and CDR2 FQGTGA come from the germline V gene. The CDR3 runs to 15 residues. The CDR3 bases are TGTGCCAGCAGCCAGCAGGGACAGGGGTCCGGGGAGCTGTTTTTT. Its translation: CASSQQGQGSGELFF.

This sequence joins TRBV15 and TRBJ1-4; TRBD1 agrees at 10 bases. Germline V gene sequence: CDR1 LNHNV, CDR2 YYDKDF (reference sequence). CDR3 size: 15 residues. J was trimmed by 7 bases and V by 0 bases; bases with no gene match: 2. The chain's CDR3 is CATSRDGTGVEKLFF. The CDR3, as DNA: TGTGCCACCAGCAGAGACGGGACAGGGGTTGAAAAACTGTTTTTT.

J is TRBJ2-1 and V is TRBV3-1 (or the pseudogene TRBV3-2), with a weak D call TRBD2 (5 bases). Trimming stripped 6 bases from V and 7 bases from J, with 10 bases between. This CDR3 has 12 amino acids. CDR1 is LGHDT and CDR2 is YNNKEL in the germline V gene (reference sequence). CDR3 nucleotides: TGTGCCAGCAGAGGAGGTGCGAATGAGCAGTTCTTC. Encoded protein: CASRGGANEQFF.

The J gene is TRBJ2-7, the V gene TRBV6-6, with D possibly TRBD2 on 5 matching bases. Germline V gene sequence: CDR1 MNHNY, CDR2 SVGAGI (reference sequence). Trimming removed 6 bases from V and 7 bases from J, with 25 bases in between. CDR3 length: 16 residues. The CDR3 DNA is TGTGCCAGCAGCCCGTTATCGCTCCGGGGAGCCCGGGAGCAGTACTTC. Protein sequence: CASSPLSLRGAREQYF.